These T cell receptor beta chains were read from a single sample in a study of T cells in Graves' hyperthyroidism and ophthalmopathy. MiXCR, applied by TCRdb to the multiplex PCR reads, yields one record per CDR3 protein. In the table there are about 640,000 distinct CDR3 sequences, 45% of which are singletons. Sequencing was done on a sample of peripheral blood or thyroid tissue (not recorded which). The origin of the receptors is an adult man with Graves' disease, either hyperthyroidism or ophthalmopathy (not recorded which). Each CDR3 is given with its conserved first and last residue. Fields, in order: V gene, D gene, CDR3 protein. A D gene is named only where the DNA matches it firmly.

V: TRBV19; D: -; CDR3: CASQGSGVPSYEQYF
V: TRBV2; D: TRBD1; CDR3: CASSGTGWSYEQYF
V: TRBV20-1; D: -; CDR3: CSARDPEGGQETQYF
V: TRBV7-9; D: TRBD1; CDR3: CASSQGQGIRETQYF
V: TRBV12-3/TRBV12-4; D: -; CDR3: CASSTGQIENSPLHF
V: TRBV7-9; D: TRBD2; CDR3: CASSLAGAGVTYEQYF
V: TRBV12-3/TRBV12-4; D: TRBD1; CDR3: CASSGPTGVGSPLHF
V: TRBV12-3/TRBV12-4; D: -; CDR3: CASSFSFSNRPQHF
V: TRBV2; D: -; CDR3: CASSEESGGTADTQYF
V: TRBV20-1; D: -; CDR3: CSAVLVPETQYF
V: TRBV29-1; D: -; CDR3: CSVDNRVQETQYF
V: TRBV7-6; D: -; CDR3: CASSSGGYSSNQPQHF
V: TRBV7-9; D: TRBD1; CDR3: CASSSTGTAEQYF
V: TRBV9; D: -; CDR3: CASSVQGRLTPLHF
V: TRBV7-9; D: -; CDR3: CASSWFGADTQYF
V: TRBV2; D: TRBD1; CDR3: CASSPGTGGGKQYF
V: TRBV29-1; D: -; CDR3: CSVDATGMNTEAFF
V: TRBV24-1; D: TRBD1; CDR3: CATGTGNNQPQHF
V: TRBV19; D: TRBD1; CDR3: CASGDRVNTEAFF
V: TRBV7-2; D: -; CDR3: CASSPTGTVGNTIYF
V: TRBV5-1; D: -; CDR3: CASSQDGYSNQPQHF
V: TRBV12-3/TRBV12-4; D: -; CDR3: CASSFATPLDNSPLHF
V: TRBV14; D: -; CDR3: CASSPSPFTEAFF
V: TRBV7-8; D: -; CDR3: CASSLRGSRGLQETQYF
V: TRBV19; D: -; CDR3: CASSTPTGPPLRGYTF
V: TRBV12-3/TRBV12-4; D: -; CDR3: CASSLEGNGEYF